Listed below are T cell receptor beta chains from one sample, sequenced in a study of glioma-infiltrating T cells. TCRdb reprocessed the multiplex PCR reads via MiXCR and lists one record per CDR3 protein. Among approximately 140,000 distinct CDR3 sequences listed, 24% were seen once. The sequenced sample consisted of glioma tissue, nonneoplastic brain tissue, or PBMCs (not recorded which). These receptors originate from a human donor with low-grade glioma or glioblastoma, undergoing nonglioma brain surgery, or in good health (not recorded which). Both conserved end residues are part of each CDR3. Fields, in order: J gene, V gene, D gene, clone size, CDR3 length, CDR3 DNA, CDR3 protein. A D gene is named only where the DNA matches it firmly. For some rows the clone size is stated as once, few or many, or as a class when expanded; others skip it.

TRBJ1-1	TRBV7-9	.	.	15	TGTGCCAGCAGCTCCCCGACAGGACAGAACACTGAAGCTTTCTTT	CASSSPTGQNTEAFF
TRBJ2-1	TRBV28	TRBD2	many	15	TGTGCCAGCAGCCCACCGGGTAGCGGGGACAATGAGCAGTTCTTC	CASSPPGSGDNEQFF
TRBJ1-2	TRBV7-3	.	.	13	TGTGCCAGCAGCTCCCCTCATGACTATGGCTACACCTTC	CASSSPHDYGYTF
TRBJ2-5	TRBV27	.	many	14	TGTGCCAGCAGTTTTTTCGGCCCCCTTAGCACCCAGTACTTC	CASSFFGPLSTQYF
TRBJ1-1	TRBV27	.	many	12	TGTGCCAGCAGTGCCTACAGGGAGTCAGCTTTCTTT	CASSAYRESAFF
TRBJ2-3	TRBV24-1	.	many	14	TGTGCCACCAGTGATTTCAAGAGCACAGATACGCAGTATTTT	CATSDFKSTDTQYF
TRBJ2-3	TRBV6-9	TRBD2	once	19	TGTGCCAGCAGTTACCTCTCGGTAGCGGGGGGGCTAACAACAGATACGCAGTATTTT	CASSYLSVAGGLTTDTQYF
TRBJ1-5	TRBV24-1	.	.	15	TGTGCCACCAGTAACCCAACTAGTACCACAGATACGCAGCATTTT	CATSNPTSTTDTQHF
TRBJ1-2	TRBV28	.	many	15	TGTGCCAGCAGTTTTAGTAGGGCAGTTTTCTATGGCTACACCTTC	CASSFSRAVFYGYTF
TRBJ1-1	TRBV6-1	.	once	15	TGTGCCAGCAGTGAAACAGGGAAGAGAGACACTGAAGCTTTCTTT	CASSETGKRDTEAFF
TRBJ2-2	TRBV5-4	.	.	15	TGTGCCAGCAGCTTGGGGCAGACGGACGCCGGGGAGCTGTTTTTT	CASSLGQTDAGELFF
TRBJ1-3	TRBV4-1	.	few	17	TGCGCCAGCAGCCAAAGGGGAGGCAGGGGACCTGGAAACACCATATATTTT	CASSQRGGRGPGNTIYF
TRBJ2-5	TRBV20-1	TRBD2	few	15	TGCAGTGCTGGAACGACTAGCGGGGCAAAAGAGACCCAGTACTTC	CSAGTTSGAKETQYF
TRBJ2-2	TRBV28	TRBD1	.	15	TGTGCCAGCAGGGGACAGGGCGAAAACACCGGGGAGCTGTTTTTT	CASRGQGENTGELFF
TRBJ2-3	TRBV7-9	.	.	15	TGTGCCAGCAGCTTCAGCGGAGCCTACACAGATACGCAGTATTTT	CASSFSGAYTDTQYF
TRBJ2-2	TRBV7-9	.	.	14	TGTGCCAGCTGGGGGCAGGAGAACACCGGGGAGCTGTTTTTT	CASWGQENTGELFF
TRBJ2-2	TRBV20-1	.	.	13	TGCAGTGCTAGAGTTCGGGACGACGGGGAGCTGTTTTTT	CSARVRDDGELFF
TRBJ1-2	TRBV20-1	.	many	11	TGCAGTGCCCCGGGAGTTTACGGCTACACCTTC	CSAPGVYGYTF
TRBJ2-3	TRBV6-1	TRBD2	few	15	TGTGCCAGCAGGCGGGGGGGCCGAAGGGACGATACGCAGTATTTT	CASRRGGRRDDTQYF
TRBJ1-2	TRBV6-6	TRBD1	many	15	TGTGCCAGCAGTTACAACACAGGGGGCGACTATGGCTACACCTTC	CASSYNTGGDYGYTF
TRBJ2-3	TRBV18	.	few	13	TGTGCCAGCGCGCTCGCTAGTGCAGATACGCAGTATTTT	CASALASADTQYF
TRBJ2-2	TRBV7-9	.	many	16	TGTGCCAGCAGCTTAAGGTCGACGGGATTGGGCGGGGAGCTGTTTTTT	CASSLRSTGLGGELFF
TRBJ2-3	TRBV14	TRBD2	.	18	TGTGCCAGCAGCCAACTCCTTTTTGTAGCGGGGGAGACAGATACGCAGTATTTT	CASSQLLFVAGETDTQYF
TRBJ1-5	TRBV19	.	few	16	TGTGCCAGTAGTACCGGAGGGGGTTTCACGGGTCAGCCCCAGCATTTT	CASSTGGGFTGQPQHF
TRBJ2-3	TRBV6-2/TRBV6-3	.	.	15	TGTGCCAGCAGAGATCTAGCCGGGGGCACAGATACGCAGTATTTT	CASRDLAGGTDTQYF
TRBJ2-1	TRBV28	.	few	15	TGTGCCAGCAGTCCCACTCCCCCGAGTTACAATGAGCAGTTCTTC	CASSPTPPSYNEQFF
TRBJ2-3	TRBV7-6	TRBD1	.	17	TGTGCCAGCAGCTTATTTTACGGACAGGGGCTAACAGATACGCAGTATTTT	CASSLFYGQGLTDTQYF
TRBJ2-5	TRBV3-1	TRBD1	.	16	TGTGCCAGCAGCCAAGATTCCGGACAGGGAGGACAGACCCAGTACTTC	CASSQDSGQGGQTQYF
TRBJ2-1	TRBV4-2	.	.	17	TGTGCCAGCAGCCAAGATGCGGTTTCCTCGTCCTACAATGAGCAGTTCTTC	CASSQDAVSSSYNEQFF
TRBJ2-3	TRBV3-1	.	.	14	TGTGCCTCTCGAGGTGGGATCAGCACAGATACGCAGTATTTT	CASRGGISTDTQYF
TRBJ2-3	TRBV6-1	TRBD1	few	15	TGTGCCAGCAGGACCGTCACAGGGGGAACAGATACGCAGTATTTT	CASRTVTGGTDTQYF
TRBJ1-4	TRBV6-1	.	many	18	TGTGCCAGCAGCAAACCGCCAGGGAAGGGGACAACTAATGAAAAACTGTTTTTT	CASSKPPGKGTTNEKLFF
TRBJ1-2	TRBV20-1	TRBD1	few	16	TGCAGTGCTAGAGAGCCGGGACAGGGGATTAACTATGGCTACACCTTC	CSAREPGQGINYGYTF
TRBJ2-5	TRBV6-1	.	.	18	TGTGCCAGCAGTCCCCGATTGGGACGTCGGAGTCCGCAAGAGACCCAGTACTTC	CASSPRLGRRSPQETQYF
TRBJ2-3	TRBV4-1	.	many	14	TGCGCCAGCAGCCAGTCTTTGGTGGCAGATACGCAGTATTTT	CASSQSLVADTQYF
TRBJ2-5	TRBV15	.	many	15	TGTGCCACCCGATATGGACAGCTGGAAGGGGAGACCCAGTACTTC	CATRYGQLEGETQYF
TRBJ2-5	TRBV5-1	.	.	13	TGCGCCAGCAGCCGAACATGGAAAGAGACCCAGTACTTC	CASSRTWKETQYF
TRBJ2-2	TRBV7-9	.	.	15	TGTGCCAGCCCTCCGTGGGGGCCGAACACCGGGGAGCTGTTTTTT	CASPPWGPNTGELFF
TRBJ1-1	TRBV4-1	TRBD1	.	15	TGCGCCAGCAGCCAAGGACAGGGACCAACGGCTGAAGCTTTCTTT	CASSQGQGPTAEAFF
TRBJ1-1	TRBV5-1	.	.	13	TGCGCCAGCAGCTTAGGGTGGAACACTGAAGCTTTCTTT	CASSLGWNTEAFF